Reported below is one T cell receptor beta chain. The data were obtained in a study of T-cell reconstitution after alpha-beta-depleted transplantation in children. Construction of the TCRbeta library involved unique molecular identifiers. TCRdb reprocessed the PCR reads with MiXCR, giving one entry per CDR3 protein. The sample contains 350,000 to 400,000 distinct CDR3 sequences, about a fifth of which appear only once. This TCR was sampled from a human donor who donated a stem cell graft to a child with acute myeloid leukemia. Sequencing was performed on PBMCs from the stem cell graft donor, taken from the stem cell graft.

The CDR3 reads CASSPRSAGTQYF. The CDR3 DNA is TGTGCCAGCAGTCCCCGGTCCGCGGGGACCCAGTACTTC. The rearrangement links TRBV12-3 or TRBV12-4 to TRBJ2-5, with a tentative D call TRBD2 (5 bases). V dropped 5 bases and J dropped 7 bases, with 14 bases sitting between them. The CDR3 has 13 amino acids.